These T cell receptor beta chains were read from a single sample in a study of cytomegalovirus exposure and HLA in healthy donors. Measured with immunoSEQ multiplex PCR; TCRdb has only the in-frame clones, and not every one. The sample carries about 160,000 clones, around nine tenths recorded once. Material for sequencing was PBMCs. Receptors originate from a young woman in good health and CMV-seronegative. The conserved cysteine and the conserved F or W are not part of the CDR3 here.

CDR3aa: ASRGAGYNEQF; v_gene: TRBV19; j_gene: TRBJ2-1
CDR3aa: ASSEKGGGQGSPQH; v_gene: TRBV2; j_gene: TRBJ1-5
CDR3aa: ASSTGTVSYEQY; v_gene: TRBV19; j_gene: TRBJ2-7
CDR3aa: SVEDWDIAPGMRADTQY; v_gene: TRBV29-1; j_gene: TRBJ2-3
CDR3aa: ASSLALRGAYEQY; v_gene: TRBV7-9; j_gene: TRBJ2-7
CDR3aa: ASSLDYGGGYGYT; v_gene: TRBV5-4; j_gene: TRBJ1-2
CDR3aa: ASSEQGANEKLF; v_gene: TRBV25-1; j_gene: TRBJ1-4
CDR3aa: ASSSAGNTRNEQF; v_gene: TRBV5-1; j_gene: TRBJ2-1
CDR3aa: ASSLSGYNQPQH; v_gene: TRBV5-6; j_gene: TRBJ1-5
CDR3aa: SALDRVNTEAF; v_gene: TRBV29-1; j_gene: TRBJ1-1
CDR3aa: ASSQEGAYSPLH; v_gene: TRBV7-3; j_gene: TRBJ1-6
CDR3aa: ASTNGGLRRRQPQH; v_gene: TRBV28; j_gene: TRBJ1-5
CDR3aa: ASGFSGTAQNQPQH; v_gene: TRBV12-5; j_gene: TRBJ1-5
CDR3aa: ARVTGTGTYEQY; v_gene: TRBV6-1; j_gene: TRBJ2-7
CDR3aa: ASSAGGLAQPQH; v_gene: TRBV5-6; j_gene: TRBJ1-5
CDR3aa: SVGYGYTEAF; v_gene: TRBV29-1; j_gene: TRBJ1-1
CDR3aa: ASSRRTGGSNQPQH; v_gene: TRBV13; j_gene: TRBJ1-5
CDR3aa: ASSQSDTNPGNTIY; v_gene: TRBV4-1; j_gene: TRBJ1-3
CDR3aa: ASSQISGASYEQY; v_gene: TRBV28; j_gene: TRBJ2-7
CDR3aa: ASSDLVPGQGTYEQY; v_gene: TRBV10-2; j_gene: TRBJ2-7
CDR3aa: ASSTDRWAGGYT; v_gene: TRBV5-6; j_gene: TRBJ1-2
CDR3aa: ASSQDLGGVGDEQY; v_gene: TRBV4-1; j_gene: TRBJ2-7
CDR3aa: ASSLTGVGEQY; v_gene: TRBV6-4; j_gene: TRBJ2-7
CDR3aa: ASSWDRVKGNEQF; v_gene: TRBV11-2; j_gene: TRBJ2-1
CDR3aa: ASRSDRESGEAF; v_gene: TRBV19; j_gene: TRBJ1-1
CDR3aa: AISNQRGRLDGETQY; v_gene: TRBV10-3; j_gene: TRBJ2-5
CDR3aa: SVVGGEGGYT; v_gene: TRBV29-1; j_gene: TRBJ1-2
CDR3aa: ASSYGTGGYTEAF; v_gene: TRBV6-5; j_gene: TRBJ1-1
CDR3aa: ASSQPAGQGAQSYGYT; v_gene: TRBV4-3; j_gene: TRBJ1-2
CDR3aa: AITGDGYEQY; v_gene: TRBV10-3; j_gene: TRBJ2-7
CDR3aa: ATSGTVRNQPQH; v_gene: TRBV19; j_gene: TRBJ1-5
CDR3aa: ASSAKGQGLTYGYT; v_gene: TRBV27; j_gene: TRBJ1-2
CDR3aa: ASSVTGTGNTEAF; v_gene: TRBV9; j_gene: TRBJ1-1
CDR3aa: ASSLSPEGLLDEQF; v_gene: TRBV9; j_gene: TRBJ2-1
CDR3aa: ASSSFQDRVYGNTGELF; v_gene: TRBV27; j_gene: TRBJ2-2
CDR3aa: SVRKLAEYEQY; v_gene: TRBV29-1; j_gene: TRBJ2-7
CDR3aa: ASSEILGGGGTEAF; v_gene: TRBV2; j_gene: TRBJ1-1
CDR3aa: SVRSGQAGVWEKLF; v_gene: TRBV29-1; j_gene: TRBJ1-4
CDR3aa: ASSLGGIQGGYT; v_gene: TRBV5-1; j_gene: TRBJ1-2
CDR3aa: ASAQIGYT; v_gene: TRBV28; j_gene: TRBJ1-2
CDR3aa: ASSPPLLSSYNEQF; v_gene: TRBV9; j_gene: TRBJ2-1
CDR3aa: ASSLAVPVGAGELF; v_gene: TRBV7-8; j_gene: TRBJ2-2
CDR3aa: AISEGQGGSPLH; v_gene: TRBV10-3; j_gene: TRBJ1-6
CDR3aa: ASSPPGEDTQY; v_gene: TRBV5-1; j_gene: TRBJ2-3